The 6 T cell receptor beta chains reported below all come from one sample, sequenced in a study of blood T cell repertoires in COVID-19. TCRdb keeps only in-frame clones here, not all; method: immunoSEQ multiplex PCR. The sample consists of 120,000 or so clones, approximately 82% of them appearing once. The sequencing input was peripheral blood. The receptor source for this set is an elderly man with active or convalescent COVID-19.

The chain has TRBV19 and TRBJ1-3; 7 nucleotides match TRBD1. The CDR3 contains 17 residues. After removal of 5 bases from V and 1 base from J, the junction contained 11 bases not matched to a gene. CDR1 and CDR2 (germline): LNHDA, SQIVND (reference sequence). The CDR3 reads CASSSTRQGSSGNTIYF. In DNA, the CDR3 is TGTGCCAGTAGTTCGACCCGACAGGGAAGTTCTGGAAACACCATATATTTT.

V gene TRBV18 combines with J gene TRBJ2-2, with 9 bases aligning to TRBD1. Germline values: CDR1 KGHSH, CDR2 LQKENI. V dropped 4 bases and J dropped 3; count of bases not matched to a gene: 6. This CDR3 contains 16 residues. CDR3 nucleotides: TGTGCCAGCTCACGCCGGACAGGGGACGACACCGGGGAGCTGTTTTTT. Translated, it gives CASSRRTGDDTGELFF.

This clone was detected only a few times. The genes are TRBV6-2 or TRBV6-3 and TRBJ2-5; D gene unclear. Germline values: CDR1 MNHEY, CDR2 SVGEGT. The CDR3 consists of 13 residues. Between the trimmed V and J ends, which lost 2 bases and 5 bases, there was a span of 9 bases. The CDR3 DNA is TGTGCCAGCAGTTACGAGGAGAGGGAGACCCAGTACTTC. Translation: CASSYEERETQYF.

The V call is TRBV19, the J call TRBJ2-7; TRBD2 aligns across 12 bases. The CDR3 has 16 amino acids. After removal of 5 bases from V and 2 bases from J, the junction contained 7 bases not matched to a gene. Germline V gene data show CDR1 as LNHDA and CDR2 as SQIVND (reference sequence). CDR3 in amino acids: CASSLAGGTHPYEQYF. The CDR3 bases are TGTGCCAGTAGTCTAGCGGGGGGGACCCACCCCTACGAGCAGTACTTC.

V is TRBV28 and J is TRBJ2-3, with D perhaps TRBD1 (6 bases). The CDR3 runs 14 residues. Trimming left V 6 bases short and J 3 bases short, with 13 bases between. Germline CDR1 reads MDHEN; CDR2 reads SYDVKM. CDR3 in DNA: TGTGCCAGCAGCCGAACAGGGTTAACAGATACGCAGTATTTT. This codes for CASSRTGLTDTQYF.

CDR3 bases: TGTGCCAGCAGACCGACAGGGTCTAGCAATCAGCCCCAGCATTTT. Encoded protein: CASRPTGSSNQPQHF. The rearrangement links TRBV6-5 to TRBJ1-5; TRBD1 matches at 7 bases. The CDR3 is 15 amino acids. Losses at the gene ends were 6 bases for V and 0 bases for J; bases not matched to a gene: 5. The germline V gene has CDR1 MNHEY and CDR2 SVGAGI.